This entry describes one TCR beta chain. It lacks a known antigen. Base quality data are lacking; no much larger clone is found one base away. CD8 naive samples consisted of CD45RO-negative cells that were positively selected for CCR7, yielding a CD45RA+CCR7+ population without TemRA cells. The donors were healthy, HIV-negative adults with no recently reported acute infections or vaccinations. All donors were Caucasian adults living in Nashville, Tennessee, USA. After blood collection by leukapheresis, PBMCs were isolated using Ficoll-Histopaque density gradient centrifugation and then cryopreserved in the vapor phase of liquid nitrogen. Analytical flow cytometry was used to check the purity and quantity of every magnetically sorted T cell population. Genomic DNA was isolated from each sorted fraction and quantified by UV absorbance on a Nanodrop 2000c. Using the deep immunoSEQ assay, multiplex PCR amplified TCR CDR3 regions from genomic DNA. Extracted genomic DNA from each cell subset was spread evenly across all wells of several immunoSEQ 96-well plates, with each plate serving as a replicate. Each replicate PCR for sorted subsets received about 220 ng genomic DNA, equal to about 30,000 T cell genomes. Purified libraries were measured with a Qubit 3.0 fluorometer, size-checked on a Bioanalyzer 2100, and measured again with the KAPA Library Quantification kit. Each immunoSEQ 96-well plate was sequenced on its own single-read 150-cycle Illumina NextSeq 550 flow cell. From the authors' description of their analysis: Because only junctional sequences without quality scores were contained in the immunoSEQ output, filtering matching that applied to full-length reads could not be performed. To assign V/J genes and CDR3, sequences were annotated against IMGT germline references using PyIR, a Python wrapper for IgBLAST v1.9. Reads were removed for weak V/J assignments (E-value above 1e-6), missing CDR3, stop codons, out-of-frame junctions, or ambiguous translated residues. V3J clonotypes were defined as sequences sharing the same inferred V gene, J gene, and CDR3 amino acid sequence. Percentage overlap between repertoires was calculated by dividing the number of shared unique clonotypes by the size of the smaller repertoire. Repertoire richness was assessed with RTK rarefaction, the Chao1 estimator, and Recon v2.1 estimates of unobserved clonotypes. OLGA was used to compute generation probabilities for all TCRbeta clonotypes that the gDNA method yielded from a few donors. This is the immuneACCESS table as TCRdb keeps it, with only in-frame sequences that have V and J called. A part of the clones is gone; compared with another copy, unresolved V genes explain less than half, and the rest is unexplained. The D gene and trimming were derived from the DNA, and the V and J assignments and clone size from that table. The sample includes some 2 million clones, with roughly 94% observed a single time. The top ten hold about 1.1% of the sample.

This sample is part of a study of shared clonotypes between healthy human individuals (dated by TCRdb to the early 2020s). Background on the whole study: The cohort comprised two women and a few men aged 18 to 49 years. For each donor, CD4 naive and CD4 memory were each run on three plates, CD8 naive on two plates, and CD8 memory on one plate. The study deeply sequenced blood TCR repertoires of about 5 healthy adults to estimate repertoire size and the extent of clonotype sharing between individuals. To increase sequencing depth and limit assay-specific biases, TCR repertoire library preparation and sequencing were carried out by different laboratories using diverse techniques. Between about 0.94 and 8.9 billion PBMCs per donor were obtained by leukapheresis.

Overall study outcomes, separate from this receptor: Pairwise subsampling indicated that sequencing depth was expected to affect the degree of clonotype sharing among donors. Estimated clonotype richness was generally larger for naive than for memory subsets. Sampling was restricted to blood, and TCR repertoires in tissue are likely to differ from TCR repertoires in blood. Sharing across a handful of donors was observed for around 5% of naive CD4, about 3.2% of naive CD8, 2.3% of memory CD4, and about 0.38% of memory CD8 clonotypes. The genetic and exposure-history diversity represented was limited by the small number of donors. Clonotypes shared by all four sorted-subset donors showed higher generation probabilities than non-shared clonotypes. Incomplete sequencing was indicated by rarefaction of sorted-subset datasets, despite the large sequencing depth.

The junction carries 17 bases between V and J, which are trimmed by 6 bases and 8 bases respectively. CDR1 WSHSY and CDR2 SAAADI were looked up in the germline V gene. The CDR3 sequence holds 14 residues, the cysteine and phenylalanine included. Kept here is only the CDR3 DNA, which spans 42 bases and is read in frame from base 1. This sequence originates from a man younger than 35 in good health. Sequenced input: naive CD8+ T cells sorted from blood. The cell subset or site label, as the study defines it: CD45RA+CCR7+. The chain employs TRBV10-2 and TRBJ2-1; the D gene is possibly TRBD1 or TRBD2, with 6 bases matching each. The DNA sequence is given as TGCGCCAGCAGGGGGGCGGGGCCTTTAGATGAGCAGTTCTTC. This codes for CASRGAGPLDEQFF.